The next 16 T cell receptor beta chains were all read from a single sample in a study of blood T cell repertoires in COVID-19. TCRdb's copy holds only in-frame clones and misses some; the assay was immunoSEQ multiplex PCR. The profile shows some 180,000 clones, around 79% of them singletons. Sequenced input: peripheral blood. The receptors originated from a woman aged 40 to 50 with COVID-19, enrolled during active disease.

The chain is built from TRBV29-1 and TRBJ2-3; D unclear. Trimming removed 4 bases from V and 4 bases from J, with 3 bases in between. CDR3 length: 10 residues. Germline V gene sequence: CDR1 SQVTM, CDR2 ANQGSEA. The CDR3 DNA sequence: TGCAGCGTTGTCTCAGATACGCAGTATTTT. This gives the protein CSVVSDTQYF.

This clone was counted only a few times. The chain links TRBV19 to TRBJ1-5, with a tentative D call TRBD1 (5 bases). This CDR3 has 13 amino acids. Trimming removed 6 bases from V and 2 bases from J, with 8 bases in between. Germline CDR1 reads LNHDA; CDR2 reads SQIVND (reference sequence). CDR3 DNA sequence: TGTGCCAGTAGGGGGGAGGGCAATCAGCCCCAGCATTTT. Translated: CASRGEGNQPQHF.

The chain employs TRBV10-3 and TRBJ2-5, with 9 bases that match TRBD1. This CDR3 is 13 amino acids long. V was clipped by 7 bases and J by 5 bases; unmatched bases: 5. Per the germline V gene, CDR1 is ENHRY and CDR2 is SYGVKD. The DNA for the CDR3 is TGTGCCATCACCTTAGGACAGGGGGAGACCCAGTACTTC. Residues: CAITLGQGETQYF.

V is TRBV11-2 and J is TRBJ2-2, with unresolved D. Germline CDR1 SGHAT, CDR2 FQNNGV. CDR3 length equals 14 residues. V lost 5 bases, J lost 2 bases, and 9 bases lay in between. CDR3 sequence reads: CASSQAQNTGELFF. In DNA, the CDR3 is TGTGCCAGCAGCCAGGCCCAAAACACCGGGGAGCTGTTTTTT.

CDR3 sequence: CASSIPLTGGGAGANVLTF. CDR3 coding DNA: TGTGCCAGTAGTATCCCCCTGACAGGGGGCGGAGCTGGGGCCAACGTCCTGACTTTC. This chain uses TRBV19 with TRBJ2-6; 10 bases agree with TRBD1. CDR1 LNHDA and CDR2 SQIVND come from the germline V gene (reference sequence). The CDR3 has 19 amino acids. With V trimmed by 3 bases and J by 2 bases, 10 bases remained unmatched. Combining the CDR3 with reference TRBV19 and TRBJ2-6 gives the whole variable domain DGGITQSPKYLFRKEGQNVTLSCEQNLNHDAMYWYRQDPGQGLRLIYYSQIVNDFQKGDIAEGYSVSREKKESFPLTVTSAQKNPTAFYLCASSIPLTGGGAGANVLTFGAGSRLTVL.

The table lists this clone with a few counts. This chain links TRBV5-1 with TRBJ2-7, with TRBD1 matching 10 bases. V gave up 4 bases and J gave up 5 bases; unmatched junction bases: 6. The germline V gene encodes CDR1 SGHRS and CDR2 YFSETQ. The CDR3 is made up of 14 amino acids. The DNA of the CDR3 is TGCGCCAGCAGCCCTGGAGGGACAGGGGACGAGCAGTACTTC. Translating gives CASSPGGTGDEQYF.

The chain uses TRBV7-8 and TRBJ2-1, with a possible D match to TRBD1 (6 bases). Trimming stripped 2 bases from V and 3 bases from J, with 11 bases between. The CDR3 spans 15 residues. Germline V CDR1 and CDR2: SGHVS, FQNEAQ. The CDR3: CASSLKRTDYNEQFF. For the CDR3, the DNA is TGTGCCAGCAGCTTAAAGAGGACAGACTACAATGAGCAGTTCTTC. Filled out from reference TRBV7-8 and TRBJ2-1, the complete variable domain reads GAGVSQSPRYKVAKRGQDVALRCDPISGHVSLFWYQQALGQGPEFLTYFQNEAQLDKSGLPSDRFFAERPEGSVSTLKIQRTQQEDSAVYLCASSLKRTDYNEQFFGPGTRLTVL.

CDR3 sequence reads: CASSLGGQRGREQYF. The CDR3 coding sequence is TGTGCCAGCAGCTTGGGCGGTCAGCGTGGAAGGGAGCAGTACTTC. The genes are TRBV5-4 and TRBJ2-7; no clear D. From germline, CDR1 is SGHNT and CDR2 YYREEE (reference sequence). The CDR3 sequence is 15 residues long. Deletions cut 0 bases from V and 7 bases from J, with 17 bases between.

The rearrangement uses TRBV3-1 (or the pseudogene TRBV3-2) and TRBJ2-7; TRBD1 aligns across 7 bases. Trimming took 3 bases from V and 4 from J; bases not matched to a gene: 12. The CDR3 sequence is 16 residues long. The germline CDR1 and CDR2 sequences are LGHDT and YNNKEL (reference sequence). CDR3 sequence reads: CASSHETGVGSYEQYF. CDR3 sequence (DNA): TGTGCCAGCAGCCATGAAACAGGGGTGGGAAGTTACGAGCAGTACTTC.

The chain has TRBV30 and TRBJ1-5, with D possibly matching TRBD1 (5 bases). The CDR3 covers 13 residues. Trimming pared 0 bases from V and 6 bases from J, leaving 9 bases between. Germline CDR1 and CDR2: GTSNPN and SVGIG (reference sequence). The CDR3 loop reads CAWSVQEAQPQHF. The CDR3 coding sequence is TGTGCCTGGAGTGTACAGGAAGCTCAGCCCCAGCATTTT.

This clone occurred a few times. V is TRBV29-1 and J is TRBJ2-1; 8 bases match TRBD1. Trimming cost V 6 bases and J 6 bases; bases outside gene matches: 7. Germline loops: CDR1 SQVTM, CDR2 ANQGSEA. The CDR3 spans 13 residues. In DNA, the CDR3 is TGCAGCGTCCCCGGGACAGGATTCAATGAGCAGTTCTTC. It encodes CSVPGTGFNEQFF.

This clone was observed a few times. The chain has TRBV18 and TRBJ1-1, with 9 bases matching TRBD1. The V segment lost 1 base and the J segment 1 base; nucleotides outside the gene matches: 4. In germline, CDR1 is KGHSH, CDR2 LQKENI. This CDR3 is 16 amino acids long. The CDR3 loop reads CASSPRQGQGNTEAFF. The DNA of the CDR3 is TGTGCCAGCTCACCACGCCAGGGACAGGGGAACACTGAAGCTTTCTTT.

About this clone: Other DNA sequences in this specimen translate into the identical CDR3. The gene calls are TRBV6-5 and TRBJ2-5; perhaps TRBD2 as D (6 bases). The ends were cut back, 5 bases at V and 5 bases at J, with 12 bases in the middle. CDR3 size: 13 residues. Germline lookup yields CDR1 MNHEY and CDR2 SVGAGI. CDR3 region: CASSRGGGETQYF. CDR3 sequence (DNA): TGTGCCAGCAGTAGGGGTGGAGGGGAGACCCAGTACTTC.

This chain connects TRBV9 to TRBJ2-5; 13 nucleotides line up with TRBD2. The CDR3 length is 16 residues. Germline V gene data show CDR1 as SGDLS and CDR2 as YYNGEE. J was trimmed by 10 bases and V by 4 bases; bases with no gene match: 13. The CDR3 DNA reads TGTGCCAGCAGCCCCCGGACTAGCGGGAGCAGGGTGAACCAGTACTTC. Protein: CASSPRTSGSRVNQYF.

The rearrangement uses TRBV29-1 and TRBJ2-1, with TRBD2 matching 10 bases. Germline trimming cut 3 bases from V and 8 bases from J; bases unmatched to any gene: 7. Germline CDR1 SQVTM, CDR2 ANQGSEA. CDR3 length: 14 residues. The CDR3 coding sequence is TGCAGCGTTGAGGCTAGCGGGGGTTATCATGAGCAGTTCTTC. As protein: CSVEASGGYHEQFF.

The gene calls are TRBV4-2 and TRBJ1-2, with 10 bases that match TRBD1. Germline CDR1 LGHNA, CDR2 YNFKEQ. The CDR3 is made up of 21 amino acids. With V trimmed by 0 bases and J by 0 bases, 16 bases remained unmatched. The CDR3 bases are TGTGCCAGCAGCCAAGAGGGACAGGGGCCCAGAGTTGGCATTCCTAACTATGGCTACACCTTC. The encoded protein is CASSQEGQGPRVGIPNYGYTF.